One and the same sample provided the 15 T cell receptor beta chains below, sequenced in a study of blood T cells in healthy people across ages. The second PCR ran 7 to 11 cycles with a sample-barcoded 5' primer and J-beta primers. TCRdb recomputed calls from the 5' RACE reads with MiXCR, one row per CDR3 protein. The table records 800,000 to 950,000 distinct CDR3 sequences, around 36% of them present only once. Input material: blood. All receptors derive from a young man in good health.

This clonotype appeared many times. CDR3 protein: CASSYRSGGAKDTQYF. CDR3 DNA: TGTGCCAGCAGTTATCGTAGCGGGGGGGCCAAGGATACGCAGTATTTT. This chain joins TRBV6-5 and TRBJ2-3; TRBD2 matches 11 bases. This CDR3 region has 16 residues. Per germline, CDR1 MNHEY and CDR2 SVGAGI. J was trimmed by 6 bases and V by 3 bases; bases with no gene match: 8.

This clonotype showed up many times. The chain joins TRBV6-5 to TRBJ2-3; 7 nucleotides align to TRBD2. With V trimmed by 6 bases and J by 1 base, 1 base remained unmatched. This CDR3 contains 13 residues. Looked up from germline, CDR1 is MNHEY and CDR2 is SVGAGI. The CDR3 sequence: CASRAGGTDTQYF. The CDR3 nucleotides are TGTGCCAGCAGGGCGGGGGGCACAGATACGCAGTATTTT.

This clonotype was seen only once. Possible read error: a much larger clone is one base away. CDR3 nucleotides: TGTGCCGTCAGCGCGACAGGGGCTAACTATGGCTACACCTTC. Protein sequence: CAVSATGANYGYTF. V is TRBV10-3 and J is TRBJ1-2; TRBD1 matches 8 bases. Germline V gene sequence: CDR1 ENHRY, CDR2 SYGVKD. There are 14 residues in the CDR3.

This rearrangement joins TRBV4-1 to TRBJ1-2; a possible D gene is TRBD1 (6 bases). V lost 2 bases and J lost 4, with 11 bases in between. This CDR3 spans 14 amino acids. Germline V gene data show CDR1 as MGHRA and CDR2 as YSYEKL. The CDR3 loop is CASSQRRGSYGYTF. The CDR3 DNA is TGCGCCAGCAGCCAACGCAGGGGTAGCTATGGCTACACCTTC.

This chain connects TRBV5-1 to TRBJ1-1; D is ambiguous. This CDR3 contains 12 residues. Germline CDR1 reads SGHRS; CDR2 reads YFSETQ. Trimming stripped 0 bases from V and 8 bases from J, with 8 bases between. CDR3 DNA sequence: TGCGCCAGCAGCTTGGGAGCCATAGAAGCTTTCTTT. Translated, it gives CASSLGAIEAFF.

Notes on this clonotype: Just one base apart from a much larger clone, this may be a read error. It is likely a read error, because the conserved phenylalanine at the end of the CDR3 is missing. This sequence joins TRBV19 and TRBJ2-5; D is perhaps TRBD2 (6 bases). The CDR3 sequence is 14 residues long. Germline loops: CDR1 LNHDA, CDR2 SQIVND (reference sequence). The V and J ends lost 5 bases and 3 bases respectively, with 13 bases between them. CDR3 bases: TGTGCCAGTAGTCCCGCGGGATTAGAAGAGACCCAGTACTAC. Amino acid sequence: CASSPAGLEETQYY.

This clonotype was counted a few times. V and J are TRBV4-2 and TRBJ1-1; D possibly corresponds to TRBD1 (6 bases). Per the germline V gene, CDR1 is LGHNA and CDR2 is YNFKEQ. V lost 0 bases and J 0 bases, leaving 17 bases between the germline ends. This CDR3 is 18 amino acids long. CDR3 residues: CASSQEGGAAWVNTEAFF. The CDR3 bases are TGTGCCAGCAGCCAAGAAGGGGGGGCCGCCTGGGTGAACACTGAAGCTTTCTTT.

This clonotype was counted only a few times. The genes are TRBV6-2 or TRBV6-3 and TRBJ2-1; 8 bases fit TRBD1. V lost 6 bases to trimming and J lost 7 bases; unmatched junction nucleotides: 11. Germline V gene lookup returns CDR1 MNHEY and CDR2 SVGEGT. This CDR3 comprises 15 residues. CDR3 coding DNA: TGTGCCAGCAGGAACCGTGGGACAGGTGGTAATGAGCAGTTCTTC. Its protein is CASRNRGTGGNEQFF.

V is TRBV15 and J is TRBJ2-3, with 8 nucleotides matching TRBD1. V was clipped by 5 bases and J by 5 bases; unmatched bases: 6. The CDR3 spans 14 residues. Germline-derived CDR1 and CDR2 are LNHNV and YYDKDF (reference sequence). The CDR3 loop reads CATSGSGGIDTQYF. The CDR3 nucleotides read TGTGCCACCAGCGGTTCAGGGGGCATAGATACGCAGTATTTT.

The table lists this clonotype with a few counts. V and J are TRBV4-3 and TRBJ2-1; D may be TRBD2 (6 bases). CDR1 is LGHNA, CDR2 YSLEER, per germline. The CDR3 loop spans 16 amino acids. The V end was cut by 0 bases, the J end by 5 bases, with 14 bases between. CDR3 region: CASSQDVARTNNEQFF. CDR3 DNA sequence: TGCGCCAGCAGCCAAGACGTAGCCAGGACTAACAATGAGCAGTTCTTC.

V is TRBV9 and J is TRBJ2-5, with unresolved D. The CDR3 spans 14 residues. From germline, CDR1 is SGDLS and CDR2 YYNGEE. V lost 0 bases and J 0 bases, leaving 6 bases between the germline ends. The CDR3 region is CASSVAGHQETQYF. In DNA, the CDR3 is TGTGCCAGCAGCGTAGCAGGCCACCAAGAGACCCAGTACTTC.

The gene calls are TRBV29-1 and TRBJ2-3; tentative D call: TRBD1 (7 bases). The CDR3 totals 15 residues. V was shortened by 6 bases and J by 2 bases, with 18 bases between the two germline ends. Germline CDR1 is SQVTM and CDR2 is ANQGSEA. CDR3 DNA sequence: TGCAGCGTGGCGACCAGGGGGGAGACCACAGATACGCAGTATTTT. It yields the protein CSVATRGETTDTQYF.

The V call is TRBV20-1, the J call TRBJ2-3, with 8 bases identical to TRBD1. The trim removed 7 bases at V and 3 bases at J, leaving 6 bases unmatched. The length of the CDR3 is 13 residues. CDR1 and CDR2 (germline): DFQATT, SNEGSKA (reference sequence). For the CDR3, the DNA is TGCAGTGTCTCCGGGACAGGTACAGATACGCAGTATTTT. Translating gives CSVSGTGTDTQYF.

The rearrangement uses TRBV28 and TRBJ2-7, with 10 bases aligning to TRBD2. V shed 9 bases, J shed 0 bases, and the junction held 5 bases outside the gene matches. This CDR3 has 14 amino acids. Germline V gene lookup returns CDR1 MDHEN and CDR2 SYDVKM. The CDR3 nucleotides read TGTGCCAGTTATAGCGGGGGGACCTCCTACGAGCAGTACTTC. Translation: CASYSGGTSYEQYF.

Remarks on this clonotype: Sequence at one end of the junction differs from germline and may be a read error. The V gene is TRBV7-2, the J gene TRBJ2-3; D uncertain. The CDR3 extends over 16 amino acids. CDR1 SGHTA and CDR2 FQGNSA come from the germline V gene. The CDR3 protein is CASSLRMGIDTATQYF. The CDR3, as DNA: TGTGCCAGCAGCTTACGGATGGGAATAGACACAGCTACGCAGTATTTT.